This T cell receptor (beta chain) was found in a study of control samples from healthy donors and cancer patients (dated by TCRdb to between 2020 and 2021). The CDR3 starts with the cysteine, ends with the phenylalanine, and has 16 residues. The read is trimmed to its CDR3 DNA, 48 bases read in frame from base 1. The germline V gene encodes CDR1 KGHSH and CDR2 LQKENI. V is reduced by 6 bases and J by 3 bases, leaving a spacing of 20 bases between them. Library preparation employed the immunoSEQ multiplex PCR assay. As stored in TCRdb, this immuneACCESS dataset retains in-frame rearrangements with V and J assigned. A fraction of the clones does not appear; measured against another copy, unresolved V genes explain less than half of the discrepancy, and the remainder lacks a known reason. In all, the sample holds 80,000 or so clones, and less than 95% of those were seen once. The ten largest account for more than 5.5% of the sample.

In the case of this clone: Its cognate antigen has yet to be identified. No clone much larger than this one lies a single base away; base qualities are absent.

The specimen was blood. The sequence links TRBV18 to TRBJ1-2, with TRBD1 tentatively as D gene (5 bases match). This clonotype was sampled from a woman aged 40 to 50 in good health. The nucleotide sequence reads TGTGCCAGCTCCCTACGCCGGGGGTTGGGAGACTATGGCTACACCTTC. Translated, this is CASSLRRGLGDYGYTF.